The T cell receptor (beta chain) described here comes from a study of technical replicates of blood from a handful of donors (dated by TCRdb to about 2017). Inclusive of the bounding cysteine and phenylalanine, the CDR3 is 13 residues long. Kept here is only the CDR3 DNA, which spans 39 bases and is read in frame from base 1. Trimming at the junction amounts to 8 bases on V and 7 bases on J, and the germline ends lie 15 bases apart. The germline V gene encodes CDR1 MDHEN and CDR2 SYDVKM. To note about this clone: Its antigen is not yet known. Per-base quality was not reported, and no clone a single base away is much larger than it.

Libraries were prepared through the immunoSEQ multiplex PCR assay. TCRdb took over this immuneACCESS table, retaining in-frame rearrangements with V and J assigned. Such tables are incomplete; in checked studies, under half of the missing clones stem from an unresolved V gene, and the remainder is unexplained. This sample comprises 80,000 or so clones, roughly 98% of them detected only once. Of the sample, 0.12% to 0.15% is held by the ten largest clones. Here the chain combines TRBV28 and TRBJ1-5; the D gene is perhaps TRBD1, from 6 matching bases. The clonotype was recovered from a human donor in good health. The sample consisted of T cells isolated from PBMCs. The CDR3 protein: CASLDRSYQPQHF. The base sequence is TGTGCCAGCCTAGACAGGTCCTACCAGCCCCAGCATTTT.